This TCR beta chain is drawn from a study of blood T cell repertoires in COVID-19 (dated by TCRdb to about 2020). In terms of the full investigation: The collaborator samples originated in the United States, Italy and Spain and spanned the acute and convalescent phases of COVID-19. Where available, HLA class I and class II types were taken from metadata supplied by the sample provider and were not determined by assay-based typing. Subjects who had been exposed to COVID-19, were actively infected with it, or had recovered from it provided the deeply sampled blood TCRbeta repertoires that made up the dataset. The material from the prospective study consisted of cDNA or gDNA derived from T cells, B-cell-depleted T cells, or PBMCs. The repertoires were released in a freely available public database meant as a resource for research on the immune response to SARS-CoV-2. Samples came from the ongoing ImmuneRACE study (first 160 participants) plus 1,254 subjects from 6 global collaborators. Nearly every sample came with metadata listing a de-identified subject ID, COVID-19 status, age in years and sex.

Results and caveats for the whole study, not just this receptor: The amount of clinical and demographic metadata varied by source and participant and was provided uncurated.

In the prospective study, participants were about 18 to 95 years old, resided in fewer than 25 geographic areas of the United States, and were enrolled through a virtual design. In the prospective study, participants were assigned to cohorts based on the clinical history participants reported in a screening survey and a study questionnaire. Each participant in the prospective study had whole blood, serum and a nasopharyngeal or oropharyngeal swab collected by mobile phlebotomists. Participants in the prospective study had the option to provide additional blood draws and questionnaires over a roughly 2-month period. Prospective study blood samples were shipped either frozen or at room temperature before DNA extraction. With regard to this clone: This clone's antigen is unknown. One base away there is no much larger clone; base qualities are not given.

V is cut back by 0 bases and J by 3 bases, with 14 bases in the junction unmatched. In the germline V gene, CDR1 corresponds to KGHDR and CDR2 to SFDVKD. Including cysteine and phenylalanine, the CDR3 has 19 amino acids. Just the 57-base CDR3 DNA is kept, in frame starting at base 1. The immunoSEQ Assay, a bias-controlled multiplex PCR, was used to amplify TCRbeta CDR3 regions from genomic DNA. Processing in the source paper ran as follows. The number of nucleated cells in each sample was estimated from the amplification of reference gene primers within the assay. Sequence reads were collapsed and filtered to measure the absolute abundance of every unique TCRbeta CDR3 rearrangement. For each sample, productive Simpson clonality was calculated as the square root of Simpson's diversity index across productive rearrangements. TCRdb retrieved this table from immuneACCESS and kept in-frame rearrangements only. Not all clones are present; in checked studies, unresolved V genes account for under half, and no reason is known for the remainder. V and J calls plus clone size are reproduced from that table; the DNA served to infer D and trimming. This sample is represented by 350,000 to 550,000 clones; approximately 90% of them were singletons. The top ten hold approximately 2% of the sample.

Recombination joined TRBV24-1 with TRBJ1-2, with 8 central nucleotides matching TRBD1. The sequence derives from a woman between 18 and 29 years old with acute COVID-19. The sample was PBMCs or T cells enriched from blood (not recorded which). CDR3 sequence: CATSDLFLSWTGRHYGYTF. The nucleotide sequence reads as follows: TGTGCCACCAGTGATTTGTTTCTGTCTTGGACAGGGAGGCACTATGGCTACACCTTC.